The 32 T cell receptor beta chains below were found in one sample sequenced in a study of cytomegalovirus exposure and HLA in healthy donors. 13 Jbeta primers and 60 Vbeta primers were used for the PCR. Using immunoSEQ multiplex PCR, the repertoire was profiled, and TCRdb retains in-frame clones only, with some absent. This repertoire includes about 190,000 clones. Sequenced sample: PBMCs. The receptors were sampled from a man between 25 and 39 years old in good health and CMV-seronegative.

A word on this clone: Compared with germline, one end of the junction differs, possibly owing to a read error. V usage is TRBV9 and J usage is TRBJ2-2; TRBD2 aligns across 10 bases. CDR3 length equals 16 residues. The germline gives CDR1 SGDLS, CDR2 YYNGEE. The CDR3 nucleotides read TGTGCCAGCACCGTAAGCGGGGGGGCAAGGACCGGGGAGCTGTTTTTT. Translation: CASTVSGGARTGELFF.

This chain joins TRBV27 and TRBJ2-5; 9 bases fit TRBD1. The J call may be mistaken, given a closer DNA end match to TRBJ2-7. Germline CDR1 and CDR2: MNHEY and SMNVEV (reference sequence). The CDR3 consists of 14 residues. The CDR3 sequence: CASSSGQGTYEQYF. The CDR3 DNA reads TGTGCCAGCAGTTCGGGACAGGGTACCTACGAGCAGTACTTC.

The chain combines TRBV2 with TRBJ2-7, with 9 bases that match TRBD1. J was trimmed by 1 base and V by 6 bases; bases with no gene match: 16. There are 18 residues in the CDR3. Germline CDR1 is SNHLY and CDR2 is FYNNEI. The CDR3: CASSSVIGVGQGSYEQYF. DNA for the CDR3: TGTGCCAGCAGCTCGGTCATCGGTGTGGGACAGGGATCCTACGAGCAGTACTTC.

The genes are TRBV9 and TRBJ1-1; perhaps TRBD1 as D (5 bases). CDR1 is SGDLS, CDR2 YYNGEE, per germline. Trimming cost V 3 bases and J 5 bases, with 5 bases left between them. The CDR3 is 11 residues long. The CDR3, as DNA: TGTGCCAGCAGCGCAGGGACTGAAGCTTTCTTT. Protein sequence: CASSAGTEAFF.

The chain employs TRBV28 and TRBJ2-3, with 10 bases identical to TRBD2. CDR3 length: 18 amino acids. J was trimmed by 2 bases and V by 3 bases; bases with no gene match: 11. Germline CDR1 and CDR2: MDHEN and SYDVKM. CDR3: CASSFPLRTSGVTDTQYF. As DNA, the CDR3 is TGTGCCAGCAGTTTTCCCCTCAGGACTAGCGGAGTCACAGATACGCAGTATTTT. Combining the CDR3 with reference TRBV28 and TRBJ2-3 gives the whole variable domain DVKVTQSSRYLVKRTGEKVFLECVQDMDHENMFWYRQDPGLGLRLIYFSYDVKMKEKGDIPEGYSVSREKKERFSLILESASTNQTSMYLCASSFPLRTSGVTDTQYFGPGTRLTVL.

J is TRBJ1-3 and V is TRBV6-1; 8 nucleotides align to TRBD1. The CDR3 spans 15 residues. The ends lost 6 bases at V and 6 bases at J; junction bases unmatched: 10. Per the germline V gene, CDR1 is MNHNS and CDR2 is SASEGT. CDR3 loop: CASRNTNRGTNTIYF. As DNA, the CDR3 is TGTGCCAGCAGAAACACCAACAGGGGGACAAACACCATATATTTT.

The V call is TRBV6-1, the J call TRBJ1-2, with D unresolved. Germline assignment: CDR1 MNHNS and CDR2 SASEGT. The CDR3 extends over 15 amino acids. Between the trimmed V and J ends, which lost 4 bases and 6 bases, there was a span of 18 bases. The CDR3 region is CASSVIEERFNGYTF. The DNA for the CDR3 is TGTGCCAGCAGTGTAATAGAAGAAAGATTCAATGGCTACACCTTC.

V is TRBV6-6 and J is TRBJ1-2; D is possibly TRBD1 (5 bases). Trimming pared 6 bases from V and 0 bases from J, leaving 14 bases between. CDR1 is MNHNY, CDR2 SVGAGI, per germline (reference sequence). This CDR3 is 15 amino acids long. The CDR3 region is CASSPQGETNYGYTF. In nucleotides, the CDR3 is TGTGCCAGCAGCCCCCAGGGCGAGACTAACTATGGCTACACCTTC.

The gene calls are TRBV20-1 and TRBJ2-1; D remains ambiguous. Germline assignment: CDR1 DFQATT and CDR2 SNEGSKA (reference sequence). V lost 6 bases to trimming and J lost 4 bases, with 7 bases between them. The length of the CDR3 is 11 residues. DNA of the CDR3: TGCAGTGCCCACGAGTACAATGAGCAGTTCTTC. This sequence encodes CSAHEYNEQFF.

The chain has TRBV5-4 and TRBJ2-3; 15 positions agree with TRBD2. The V gene's germline CDR1 is SGHNT and CDR2 YYREEE (reference sequence). Losses at the gene ends were 3 bases for V and 4 bases for J; bases not matched to a gene: 3. The CDR3 is 16 residues long. The CDR3 DNA reads as TGTGCCAGCAGCTATGGGACTAGCGGGGGGCCAGATACGCAGTATTTT. It is translated as CASSYGTSGGPDTQYF.

The chain combines TRBV14 with TRBJ2-3, with D tentatively TRBD1 (5 bases). V was clipped by 5 bases and J by 1 base, with 7 bases between them. CDR3 length equals 13 residues. Germline assignment: CDR1 SGHDN and CDR2 FVKESK. The CDR3 region has the DNA TGTGCCAGCAGCTCACAGGGCACAGATACGCAGTATTTT. Translating gives CASSSQGTDTQYF.

The chain couples TRBV4-3 to TRBJ1-1; unclear D gene. Trimming took off 3 bases at V and 0 bases at J, with 11 bases between the two ends. The CDR3 runs 15 residues. Germline-derived CDR1 and CDR2 are LGHNA and YSLEER. CDR3 region: CASSQQRYLNTEAFF. The CDR3 coding sequence is TGCGCCAGCAGCCAGCAGCGGTACCTGAACACTGAAGCTTTCTTT.

The chain couples TRBV30 to TRBJ2-2; a possible D gene is TRBD1 (5 bases). CDR1 and CDR2 (germline): GTSNPN, SVGIG (reference sequence). V was trimmed by 0 bases and J by 6 bases, leaving 8 bases between them. The CDR3 has 13 residues. The DNA for the CDR3 is TGTGCCTGGAGTGTGGGGCTCCCCGGGGAGCTGTTTTTT. Its translation: CAWSVGLPGELFF.

The genes are TRBV4-3 and TRBJ2-7; 7 nucleotides align to TRBD1. Germline CDR1 reads LGHNA; CDR2 reads YSLEER. CDR3 size: 15 residues. Germline trimming cut 3 bases from V and 2 bases from J; bases unmatched to any gene: 7. The CDR3 sequence: CASSQGPGTAYEQYF. DNA for the CDR3: TGCGCCAGCAGCCAGGGCCCCGGGACAGCCTACGAGCAGTACTTC.

This chain joins TRBV7-9 and TRBJ1-1; 8 nucleotides align to TRBD1. J lost 3 bases, V lost 4 bases, and 7 bases had no gene match. The CDR3 has 15 amino acids. CDR1 is SEHNR and CDR2 is FQNEAQ in the germline V gene (reference sequence). DNA of the CDR3: TGTGCCAGCAGCTCTCAGGGGGCGAGGGACACTGAAGCTTTCTTT. It yields the protein CASSSQGARDTEAFF.

Details on this clone: Other DNA sequences in the same sample also yield this CDR3. The chain combines TRBV4-3 with TRBJ2-7; TRBD1 is a possible D gene (5 bases). The germline V and J ends were trimmed by 6 bases and 0 bases, with 18 bases remaining between them. Germline loops: CDR1 LGHNA, CDR2 YSLEER. There are 16 residues in the CDR3. CDR3 sequence: CASRQTWGSSSYEQYF. The CDR3 DNA sequence: TGCGCCAGCAGGCAAACTTGGGGCAGTAGCTCCTACGAGCAGTACTTC.

The rearrangement uses TRBV4-1 and TRBJ1-6, with D perhaps matching TRBD1 (5 bases). The CDR3 sequence is 17 residues long. Deletions cut 2 bases from V and 7 bases from J, with 18 bases between. CDR1 is MGHRA and CDR2 is YSYEKL in the germline V gene. CDR3 loop: CASSQFGPETENSPLHF. The CDR3 DNA sequence: TGCGCCAGCAGCCAATTCGGACCCGAGACAGAGAATTCACCCCTCCACTTT.

The chain employs TRBV6-1 and TRBJ2-7, with 15 nucleotides matching TRBD2. The CDR3 is 18 residues long. CDR1 MNHNS and CDR2 SASEGT come from the germline V gene. Germline trimming cut 4 bases from V and 2 bases from J; bases unmatched to any gene: 9. For the CDR3, the DNA is TGTGCCAGCAGTGCCGGCAGGACTAGCGGGAGGGTTCCCTACGAGCAGTACTTC. It translates to CASSAGRTSGRVPYEQYF.

The chain links TRBV5-5 to TRBJ2-7; the D gene is possibly TRBD2 (5 bases). The CDR3 has 14 amino acids. With 4 bases removed from V and 6 bases from J, the gap between germline ends came to 17 bases. From germline, CDR1 is SGHKS and CDR2 YYEKEE (reference sequence). The CDR3 reads CASSGLREPLEQYF. As DNA, the CDR3 is TGTGCCAGCAGCGGGCTGAGGGAGCCTCTCGAGCAGTACTTC. The variable domain in full, with the rest retrieved from reference TRBV5-5 and TRBJ2-7, is DAGVTQSPTHLIKTRGQQVTLRCSPISGHKSVSWYQQVLGQGPQFIFQYYEKEERGRGNFPDRFSARQFPNYSSELNVNALLLGDSALYLCASSGLREPLEQYFGPGTRLTVT.

Comment on this clone: Other nucleotide sequences in the sample specify the same CDR3. This chain links TRBV10-1 with TRBJ2-3, with 9 bases aligning to TRBD2. Germline CDR1 and CDR2: WNHNN and SYGVQD (reference sequence). V lost 0 bases and J lost 2; bases outside the gene matches: 3. The CDR3 has 16 residues. CDR3 coding DNA: TGCGCCAGCAGTGAGTCGTTAGCGGGGGCCACAGATACGCAGTATTTT. This sequence encodes CASSESLAGATDTQYF.

The chain combines TRBV6-5 with TRBJ2-7; D gene ambiguous. V gave up 2 bases and J gave up 0 bases, with 14 bases separating them. Per the germline V gene, CDR1 is MNHEY and CDR2 is SVGAGI. The CDR3 consists of 16 residues. This CDR3 is CASSYDFALNSYEQYF. For the CDR3, the DNA is TGTGCCAGCAGTTACGACTTCGCCCTGAACTCCTACGAGCAGTACTTC.

The chain has TRBV9 and TRBJ2-3; 9 bases fit TRBD1. After removal of 1 base from V and 4 bases from J, the junction contained 7 bases not matched to a gene. The CDR3 totals 16 residues. Germline V lookup: CDR1 SGDLS, CDR2 YYNGEE. The CDR3 sequence is CASSVTGGGPADTQYF. The CDR3 nucleotides are TGTGCCAGCAGCGTAACAGGGGGCGGTCCGGCAGATACGCAGTATTTT.

The chain employs TRBV2 and TRBJ1-2; D unclear. Between the trimmed V and J ends, which lost 2 bases and 4 bases, there was a span of 8 bases. The CDR3 spans 13 residues. The germline CDR1 and CDR2 sequences are SNHLY and FYNNEI. CDR3 residues: CASSEYRFYGYTF. The DNA of the CDR3 is TGTGCCAGCAGTGAATACAGATTCTATGGCTACACCTTC.

V and J are TRBV28 and TRBJ2-1; weak D call: TRBD1 (5 bases). The V end lost 1 base, the J end lost 8 bases, and 15 bases lay between the germline ends. This CDR3 is built from 15 residues. Germline values: CDR1 MDHEN, CDR2 SYDVKM. CDR3 in amino acids: CASSLFLVEGDEQFF. CDR3 bases: TGTGCCAGCAGTTTATTTCTTGTGGAAGGGGATGAGCAGTTCTTC.

The chain is built from TRBV6-5 and TRBJ1-2; D may be TRBD1 (6 bases). The CDR3 extends over 16 amino acids. The V end lost 0 bases, the J end lost 2 bases, and 13 bases lay between the germline ends. The V gene's germline CDR1 is MNHEY and CDR2 SVGAGI. DNA of the CDR3: TGTGCCAGCAGTTACTCGATGTCCAGGGGAAACTATGGCTACACCTTC. Translated: CASSYSMSRGNYGYTF.

About this clone: One end of the junction fails to match germline, which may point to a read error. This sequence joins TRBV5-6 and TRBJ2-3, with TRBD2 matching 9 bases. Germline values: CDR1 SGHDT, CDR2 YYEEEE. The CDR3 runs to 17 residues. CDR3 in amino acids: CASSRTIAGARTGTQYF. In DNA, the CDR3 is TGTGCCAGCAGCCGAACAATAGCGGGGGCCCGGACAGGTACGCAGTATTTT.

The chain recombines TRBV18 with TRBJ1-1; unclear D gene. Germline V CDR1 and CDR2: KGHSH, LQKENI. The CDR3 has 14 residues. V lost 2 bases to trimming and J lost 4 bases, with 11 bases between them. CDR3 DNA: TGTGCCAGCTCACCAGGAGGGTTTGGCACTGAAGCTTTCTTT. It is translated as CASSPGGFGTEAFF.

The chain is built from TRBV7-2 and TRBJ1-1; tentatively, D is TRBD1 (5 bases). The CDR3 runs 13 residues. CDR1 is SGHTA, CDR2 FQGNSA, per germline. With 5 bases removed from V and 1 base from J, the gap between germline ends came to 8 bases. The CDR3 loop reads CASSVGPNTEAFF. In DNA form, the CDR3 reads TGTGCCAGCAGCGTGGGGCCGAACACTGAAGCTTTCTTT.

For this clone: The same CDR3 can be traced to other DNA sequences in this sample. J is TRBJ1-2 and V is TRBV7-9; a weak D match, TRBD1 (6 bases). V was pared by 7 bases and J by 0 bases, with 21 bases between. Germline assignment: CDR1 SEHNR and CDR2 FQNEAQ (reference sequence). CDR3 length: 17 amino acids. The CDR3 reads CASIIRGGGGPNYGYTF. In DNA form, the CDR3 reads TGTGCCAGCATCATTAGGGGGGGTGGCGGACCTAACTATGGCTACACCTTC. Using reference TRBV7-9 and TRBJ1-2 for the parts outside the CDR3, the full variable domain is DTGVSQNPRHKITKRGQNVTFRCDPISEHNRLYWYRQTLGQGPEFLTYFQNEAQLEKSRLLSDRFSAERPKGSFSTLEIQRTEQGDSAMYLCASIIRGGGGPNYGYTFGSGTRLTVV.

J is TRBJ2-3 and V is TRBV5-1; no reliable D call. The ends were cut back, 0 bases at V and 10 bases at J, with 9 bases in the middle. CDR3 size: 12 residues. CDR1 and CDR2 (germline): SGHRS, YFSETQ. CDR3 DNA sequence: TGCGCCAGCAGCTTGGATAGCCAGTCGCAGTATTTT. This codes for CASSLDSQSQYF.

The chain recombines TRBV27 with TRBJ2-7; the match to TRBD2 covers 7 bases. V lost 2 bases, J lost 1 base, and 5 bases stayed unmatched. CDR1 is MNHEY and CDR2 is SMNVEV in the germline V gene (reference sequence). The CDR3 extends over 15 amino acids. The CDR3 sequence: CASSLRGGPSYEQYF. The CDR3 nucleotides read TGTGCCAGCAGTTTACGCGGGGGTCCTTCCTACGAGCAGTACTTC.

The rearrangement joins TRBV5-1 to TRBJ1-3; D is undetermined. CDR1 is SGHRS and CDR2 is YFSETQ in the germline V gene. V lost 4 bases to trimming and J lost 0 bases, with 11 bases between them. The CDR3 spans 15 residues. The CDR3 DNA is TGCGCCAGCAGCCCGGTACAGAACTCTGGAAACACCATATATTTT. Protein: CASSPVQNSGNTIYF.